The next 24 T cell receptor beta chains were all read from a single sample in a study of control samples from healthy donors and cancer patients. TCRdb keeps only in-frame clones here, not all; method: immunoSEQ multiplex PCR. The sample includes approximately 30,000 clones, roughly 95% seen only once; the top ten take 6.6%. Sequenced sample: blood. The source is a man aged 55 to 69 in good health.

This chain connects TRBV7-8 to TRBJ1-6, with TRBD1 identical over 7 bases. This CDR3 spans 17 amino acids. Germline V gene lookup returns CDR1 SGHVS and CDR2 FQNEAQ. The junction had 7 bases not matched to a gene; V was cut back by 5 bases and J by 0 bases. CDR3 in DNA: TGTGCCAGCAGCACCGGGACAGTGAGCTCCTATAATTCACCCCTCCACTTT. Translated, it gives CASSTGTVSSYNSPLHF.

The chain employs TRBV4-1 and TRBJ2-7; 7 nucleotides match TRBD1. Germline CDR1 and CDR2: MGHRA and YSYEKL. The CDR3 runs 15 residues. V trimming: 4 bases; J trimming: 5 bases; junction bases outside the gene matches: 11. CDR3 DNA sequence: TGCGCCAGCAGCCTATCTGGGACAGCAGCGCACGAGCAGTACTTC. Translation: CASSLSGTAAHEQYF.

The rearrangement joins TRBV19 to TRBJ1-5, with D tentatively TRBD1 (5 bases). Per the germline V gene, CDR1 is LNHDA and CDR2 is SQIVND (reference sequence). The CDR3 loop spans 14 amino acids. The germline V and J ends were trimmed by 5 bases and 3 bases, with 11 bases remaining between them. The CDR3 loop reads CASSAGRNNQPQHF. The CDR3 nucleotides are TGTGCCAGTAGTGCGGGACGGAACAATCAGCCCCAGCATTTT.

The chain carries TRBV5-5 and TRBJ2-3; 10 nucleotides match TRBD2. Germline assignment: CDR1 SGHKS and CDR2 YYEKEE (reference sequence). CDR3 length: 13 residues. V lost 1 base, J lost 9 bases, and 2 bases stayed unmatched. This chain's CDR3 is CASSLTSGDTQYF. The CDR3 nucleotides are TGTGCCAGCAGCTTGACTAGCGGGGACACGCAGTATTTT.

The V gene is TRBV4-3, the J gene TRBJ1-6; D unresolved. Germline-derived CDR1 and CDR2 are LGHNA and YSLEER. Trimming removed 0 bases from V and 0 bases from J, with 12 bases in between. The CDR3 extends over 18 amino acids. CDR3 sequence: CASSQDSAASSYNSPLHF. The DNA of the CDR3 is TGCGCCAGCAGCCAAGATTCAGCGGCGAGCTCCTATAATTCACCCCTCCACTTT.

The genes are TRBV7-2 and TRBJ2-2; TRBD2 agrees at 9 bases. This CDR3 has 17 amino acids. Unmatched junction bases numbered 11, after V lost 4 bases and J lost 5 bases. Germline CDR1 reads SGHTA; CDR2 reads FQGNSA. The CDR3 DNA sequence: TGTGCCAGCAGCTCATTTCGCGGGGGGGCCGGGACCGGGGAGCTGTTTTTT. It is translated as CASSSFRGGAGTGELFF.

This chain uses TRBV10-3 with TRBJ1-1; D might be TRBD1 (6 bases). Germline CDR1 is ENHRY and CDR2 is SYGVKD. The V and J ends lost 4 bases and 1 base respectively, with 7 bases between them. CDR3 length equals 13 residues. Here the CDR3 DNA reads TGTGCCATCAGTGGGACAGAGAACACTGAAGCTTTCTTT. Translation: CAISGTENTEAFF.

This chain connects TRBV12-3 or TRBV12-4 to TRBJ1-1; D is undetermined. The V gene lost 0 bases and the J gene lost 5 bases, with 4 bases spanning the gap. The CDR3 extends over 12 amino acids. Written as DNA, the CDR3 is TGTGCCAGCAGTTTAGCTGGGACTGAAGCTTTCTTT. Encoded protein: CASSLAGTEAFF.

V is TRBV4-3 and J is TRBJ1-1; perhaps TRBD1 as D (5 bases). The CDR3 runs 15 residues. Germline loops: CDR1 LGHNA, CDR2 YSLEER. Trimming shortened V by 1 base and J by 3 bases, and 12 bases separated the two germline ends. CDR3 protein: CASSQGAGRDTEAFF. The CDR3 coding sequence is TGCGCCAGCAGCCAAGGGGCGGGCAGGGACACTGAAGCTTTCTTT.

This clone was observed a few times. The chain uses TRBV18 and TRBJ2-7, with D uncertain. This CDR3 spans 13 amino acids. V lost 2 bases and J lost 3, with 8 bases in between. CDR1 is KGHSH, CDR2 LQKENI, per germline. CDR3 region: CASSPTDRYEQYF. Written as DNA, the CDR3 is TGTGCCAGCTCACCAACGGACCGCTACGAGCAGTACTTC.

The chain couples TRBV2 to TRBJ2-1, with 11 bases matching TRBD2. The CDR3 is 16 residues long. V shed 1 base and J 9 bases; nucleotides not matched to a gene: 8. CDR1 and CDR2 from the germline V gene are SNHLY and FYNNEI. The CDR3, as DNA: TGTGCCAGCAGTGAAGGAGTAGCGGGGGGGCCGGGTGAGCAGTTCTTC. Its translation is CASSEGVAGGPGEQFF.

The chain links TRBV6-2 or TRBV6-3 to TRBJ2-5; TRBD2 might be the D (6 bases). Trimming stripped 5 bases from V and 4 bases from J, with 14 bases between. The germline V gene encodes CDR1 MNHEY and CDR2 SVGEGT. The CDR3 is made up of 14 amino acids. For the CDR3, the DNA is TGTGCCAGCAGTCCCCCGGGGGTTGCAGAGACCCAGTACTTC. Protein: CASSPPGVAETQYF.

The rearrangement uses TRBV18 and TRBJ1-5, with D perhaps matching TRBD1 (6 bases). The germline gives CDR1 KGHSH, CDR2 LQKENI. CDR3 length equals 17 residues. V was cut by 0 bases and J by 7 bases, with 19 bases left in between. In DNA form, the CDR3 reads TGTGCCAGCTCACCACCGAATTGGCAGGGGACTGAACAGCCCCAGCATTTT. The encoded protein is CASSPPNWQGTEQPQHF.

The genes are TRBV5-1 and TRBJ2-3, with 9 bases fitting TRBD2. Looked up from germline, CDR1 is SGHRS and CDR2 is YFSETQ. This CDR3 comprises 15 residues. After removal of 0 bases from V and 4 bases from J, the junction contained 3 bases not matched to a gene. DNA for the CDR3: TGCGCCAGCAGCTTGGGCGGGGGGGGGCCAGATACGCAGTATTTT. Translated: CASSLGGGGPDTQYF.

The rearrangement links TRBV7-2 to TRBJ2-3; TRBD1 might be the D (5 bases). CDR1 and CDR2 (germline): SGHTA, FQGNSA. The CDR3 is made up of 14 amino acids. V was clipped by 4 bases and J by 3 bases, with 11 bases between them. The CDR3 DNA is TGTGCCAGCAGCTCCGGGTCAGGGACAGATACGCAGTATTTT. Protein sequence: CASSSGSGTDTQYF. The full variable domain, rest sourced from reference TRBV7-2 and TRBJ2-3, is GAGVSQSPSNKVTEKGKDVELRCDPISGHTALYWYRQSLGQGLEFLIYFQGNSAPDKSGLPSDRFSAERTGGSVSTLTIQRTQQEDSAVYLCASSSGSGTDTQYFGPGTRLTVL.

The genes are TRBV29-1 and TRBJ1-4, with D possibly TRBD1 on 5 matching bases. This CDR3 is 12 amino acids long. Germline lookup yields CDR1 SQVTM and CDR2 ANQGSEA. Trimming left V 4 bases short and J 7 bases short, with 10 bases between. In DNA, the CDR3 is TGCAGCGTTGGCAGGGATGGTGAAAAACTGTTTTTT. Translated, it gives CSVGRDGEKLFF.

This sequence joins TRBV2 and TRBJ1-2; the D is unclear. Trimming cost V 3 bases and J 2 bases, with 4 bases left between them. Germline V gene sequence: CDR1 SNHLY, CDR2 FYNNEI. The CDR3 consists of 12 residues. The CDR3 sequence is CASSEINYGYTF. For the CDR3, the DNA is TGTGCCAGCAGTGAGATCAACTATGGCTACACCTTC.

This chain links TRBV9 with TRBJ1-1; D remains unclear. V dropped 0 bases and J dropped 1 base, with 7 bases sitting between them. The CDR3 sequence is 14 residues long. Germline V gene sequence: CDR1 SGDLS, CDR2 YYNGEE. The CDR3 is CASSVGQANTEAFF. DNA for the CDR3: TGTGCCAGCAGCGTAGGGCAGGCGAACACTGAAGCTTTCTTT.

The chain couples TRBV6-6 to TRBJ2-7; 7 bases agree with TRBD2. Trimming removed 5 bases from V and 2 bases from J; junction bases left unmatched: 6. The CDR3 loop spans 14 amino acids. Germline values: CDR1 MNHNY, CDR2 SVGAGI (reference sequence). CDR3 in amino acids: CASSPSGATYEQYF. CDR3 DNA: TGTGCCAGCAGTCCCAGCGGGGCCACCTACGAGCAGTACTTC.

This sequence joins TRBV28 and TRBJ1-3; D is ambiguous. The CDR3 contains 16 residues. Looked up from germline, CDR1 is MDHEN and CDR2 is SYDVKM. V gave up 7 bases and J gave up 2 bases, with 18 bases separating them. The CDR3 coding sequence is TGTGCCAGCACTTTTCCCGGGGTCGGGGCTGGAAACACCATATATTTT. It specifies CASTFPGVGAGNTIYF.

The J gene is TRBJ2-3, the V gene TRBV6-2 or TRBV6-3; D is undetermined. Germline V lookup: CDR1 MNHEY, CDR2 SVGEGT. This CDR3 spans 19 amino acids. V lost 3 bases, J lost 1 base, and 23 bases lay in between. CDR3 DNA sequence: TGTGCCAGCAGTTATATAGCCTTTCTGTTGGCGGAGCGCACAGATACGCAGTATTTT. It yields the protein CASSYIAFLLAERTDTQYF.

The rearrangement links TRBV2 to TRBJ1-3; D call uncertain. Between the trimmed V and J ends, which lost 4 bases and 5 bases, there was a span of 0 bases. The germline V gene encodes CDR1 SNHLY and CDR2 FYNNEI. The CDR3 spans 10 residues. The CDR3 is CASSGNTIYF. Written as DNA, the CDR3 is TGTGCCAGCAGTGGAAACACCATATATTTT.

V and J are TRBV5-5 and TRBJ2-6; D is ambiguous. CDR3 size: 17 residues. CDR1 is SGHKS and CDR2 is YYEKEE in the germline V gene (reference sequence). The V end lost 7 bases, the J end lost 0 bases, and 17 bases lay between the germline ends. This CDR3 is CASARLNDLSGANVLTF. The CDR3 nucleotides are TGTGCCAGCGCAAGGCTAAACGATCTCTCTGGGGCCAACGTCCTGACTTTC.

The chain employs TRBV29-1 and TRBJ1-1; perhaps TRBD1 as D (5 bases). CDR1 and CDR2 (germline): SQVTM, ANQGSEA. CDR3 length: 12 residues. V lost 4 bases, J lost 3 bases, and 9 bases lay in between. CDR3 nucleotide sequence: TGCAGCGTTGGGCAGGGCTACACTGAAGCTTTCTTT. Translating it yields CSVGQGYTEAFF.